This TCR beta chain came from a study of T cells in Graves' hyperthyroidism and ophthalmopathy. Study summary: Staff took peripheral blood when the initial diagnosis was made, before any treatment began. Study-level findings and limits: Most thyroid clonotypes that were expanded above 0.001 also turned up in blood. Ophthalmopathy was predicted by the model a median of 6.5 months ahead of onset.

Amplification of TCR beta CDR3 regions used RNA as the template. Using the HTBI primer set, a first-round RT-PCR was run on the TCR CDR3. In TCRdb, the multiplex PCR reads were re-called with MiXCR into one record per CDR3 protein. The table lists 490,000 or so distinct CDR3 sequences, nearly 20% of them singletons. The V gene's germline CDR1 is LNHNV and CDR2 YYDKDF (reference sequence). The junction had 6 bases not matched to a gene; V was cut back by 0 bases and J by 4 bases. The CDR3 length is 15 residues. This clonotype was found many times. Its specificity is unknown. Clinical symptoms, serum thyroxine and TRAb, thyroid ultrasound and orbital computed tomography together formed the diagnostic basis.

This clonotype was obtained from a man aged 35 to 55 with Graves' ophthalmopathy. The material sequenced was blood. This chain connects TRBV15 to TRBJ2-7, with TRBD1 identical over 7 bases. The CDR3 DNA reads as TGTGCCACCAGCAGAGAACAGGGGATTGGGTACGAGCAGTACTTC. Translating it yields CATSREQGIGYEQYF. The whole variable domain, filled in from reference TRBV15 and TRBJ2-7, reads DAMVIQNPRYQVTQFGKPVTLSCSQTLNHNVMYWYQQKSSQAPKLLFHYYDKDFNNEADTPDNFQSRRPNTSFCFLDIRSPGLGDTAMYLCATSREQGIGYEQYFGPGTRLTVT.